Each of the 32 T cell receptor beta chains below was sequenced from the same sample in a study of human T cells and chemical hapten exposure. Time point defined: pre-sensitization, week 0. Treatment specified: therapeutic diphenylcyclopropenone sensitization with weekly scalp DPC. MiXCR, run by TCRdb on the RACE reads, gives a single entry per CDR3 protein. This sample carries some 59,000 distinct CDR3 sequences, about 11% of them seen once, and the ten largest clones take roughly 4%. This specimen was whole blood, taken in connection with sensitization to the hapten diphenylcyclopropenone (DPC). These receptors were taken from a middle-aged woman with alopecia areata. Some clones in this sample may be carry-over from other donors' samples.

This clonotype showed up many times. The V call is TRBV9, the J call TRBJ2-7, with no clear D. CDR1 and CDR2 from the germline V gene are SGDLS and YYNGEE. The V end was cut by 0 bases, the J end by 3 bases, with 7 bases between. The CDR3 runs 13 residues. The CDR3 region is CASSVAGNYEQYF. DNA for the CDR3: TGTGCCAGCAGCGTAGCTGGTAACTACGAGCAGTACTTC.

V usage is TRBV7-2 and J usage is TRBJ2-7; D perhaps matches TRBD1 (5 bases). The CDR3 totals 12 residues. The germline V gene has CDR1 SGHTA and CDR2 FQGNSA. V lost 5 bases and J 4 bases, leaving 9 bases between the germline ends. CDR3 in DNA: TGTGCCAGCAGCGGGGCCGGATACGAGCAGTACTTC. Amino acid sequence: CASSGAGYEQYF.

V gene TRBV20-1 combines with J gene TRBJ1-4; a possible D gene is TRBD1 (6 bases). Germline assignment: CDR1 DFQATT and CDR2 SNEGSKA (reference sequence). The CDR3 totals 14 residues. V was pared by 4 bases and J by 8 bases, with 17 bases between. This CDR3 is CSAKDSRVGEKLFF. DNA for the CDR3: TGCAGTGCTAAGGACAGCAGGGTGGGGGAAAAACTGTTTTTT.

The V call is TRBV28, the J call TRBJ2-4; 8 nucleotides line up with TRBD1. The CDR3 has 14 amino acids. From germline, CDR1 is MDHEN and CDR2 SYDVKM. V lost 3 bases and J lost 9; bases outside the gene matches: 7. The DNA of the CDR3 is TGTGCCAGCAGTTTTGCGGACAGGGAGGTCATTCAGTACTTC. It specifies CASSFADREVIQYF.

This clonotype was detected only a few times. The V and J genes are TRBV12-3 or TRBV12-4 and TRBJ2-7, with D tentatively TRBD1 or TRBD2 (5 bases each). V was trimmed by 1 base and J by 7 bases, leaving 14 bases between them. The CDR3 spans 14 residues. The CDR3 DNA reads TGTGCCAGCAGTTTAGGGGCTTGGGGACGAGAGCAGTACTTC. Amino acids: CASSLGAWGREQYF.

The CDR3 loop is CASSPLGHKPGELFF. DNA of the CDR3: TGTGCCAGTAGTCCGCTGGGACACAAGCCCGGGGAGCTGTTTTTT. The J gene is TRBJ2-2, the V gene TRBV19; D perhaps matches TRBD1 (6 bases). Germline V gene data show CDR1 as LNHDA and CDR2 as SQIVND (reference sequence). The CDR3 consists of 15 residues. V dropped 5 bases and J dropped 6 bases, with 16 bases sitting between them.

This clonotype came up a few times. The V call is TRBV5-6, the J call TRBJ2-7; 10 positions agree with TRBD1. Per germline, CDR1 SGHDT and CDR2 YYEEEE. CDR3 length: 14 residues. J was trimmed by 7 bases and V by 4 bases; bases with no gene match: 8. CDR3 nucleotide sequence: TGTGCCAGCAGCGGCGGGGGACAGGGGAGAGAGCAGTACTTC. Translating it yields CASSGGGQGREQYF.

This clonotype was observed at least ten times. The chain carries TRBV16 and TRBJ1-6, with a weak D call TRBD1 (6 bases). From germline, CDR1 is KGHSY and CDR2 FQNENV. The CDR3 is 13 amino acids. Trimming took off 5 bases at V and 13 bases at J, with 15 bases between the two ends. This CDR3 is CASSLMTGPPLHF. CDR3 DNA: TGTGCCAGCAGCTTAATGACAGGACCGCCCCTCCACTTT.

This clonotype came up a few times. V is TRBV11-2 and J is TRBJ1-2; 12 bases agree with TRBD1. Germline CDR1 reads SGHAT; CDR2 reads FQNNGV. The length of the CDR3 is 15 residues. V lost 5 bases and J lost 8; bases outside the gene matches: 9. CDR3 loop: CASSRSGQGARGYTF. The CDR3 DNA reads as TGTGCCAGCAGCCGTTCGGGACAGGGGGCCAGAGGCTACACCTTC.

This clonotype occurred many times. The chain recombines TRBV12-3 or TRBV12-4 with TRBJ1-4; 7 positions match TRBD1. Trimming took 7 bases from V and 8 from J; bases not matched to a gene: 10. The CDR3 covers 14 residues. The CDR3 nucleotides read TGTGCCAGCACCCCCTCAGGGGGTCGGGAAAAACTGTTTTTT. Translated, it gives CASTPSGGREKLFF.

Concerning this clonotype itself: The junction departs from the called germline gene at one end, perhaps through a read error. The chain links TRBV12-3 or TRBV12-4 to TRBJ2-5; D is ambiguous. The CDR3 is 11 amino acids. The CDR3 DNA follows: TGTGCCAGCACTTTAGGGGAGACCCAGTACTTC. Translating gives CASTLGETQYF.

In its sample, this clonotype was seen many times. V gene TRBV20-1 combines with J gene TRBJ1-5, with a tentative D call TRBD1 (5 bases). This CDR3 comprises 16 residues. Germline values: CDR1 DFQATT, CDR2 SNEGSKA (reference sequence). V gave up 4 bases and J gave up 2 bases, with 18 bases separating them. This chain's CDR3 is CSATPGRGSGNQPQHF. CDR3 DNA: TGCAGTGCTACCCCTGGGAGGGGCTCTGGCAATCAGCCCCAGCATTTT.

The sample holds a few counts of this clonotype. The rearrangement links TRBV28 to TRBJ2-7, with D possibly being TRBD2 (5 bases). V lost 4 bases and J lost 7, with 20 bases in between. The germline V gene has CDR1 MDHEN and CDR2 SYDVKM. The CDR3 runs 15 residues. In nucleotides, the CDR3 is TGTGCCAGCAGTTCGAAAAGGACTTTAGCGAGGGAGCAGTACTTC. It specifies CASSSKRTLAREQYF.

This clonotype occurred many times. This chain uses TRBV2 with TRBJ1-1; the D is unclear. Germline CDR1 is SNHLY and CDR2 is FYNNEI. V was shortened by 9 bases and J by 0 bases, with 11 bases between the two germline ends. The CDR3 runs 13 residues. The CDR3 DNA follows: TGTGCCAGATCGGGCAGGATGAACACTGAAGCTTTCTTT. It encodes CARSGRMNTEAFF.

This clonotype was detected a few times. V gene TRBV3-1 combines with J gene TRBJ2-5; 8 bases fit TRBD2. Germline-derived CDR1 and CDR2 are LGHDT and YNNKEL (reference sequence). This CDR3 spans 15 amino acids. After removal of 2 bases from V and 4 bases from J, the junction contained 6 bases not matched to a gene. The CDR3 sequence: CASSQRGGTRETQYF. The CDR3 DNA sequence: TGTGCCAGCAGCCAACGCGGGGGGACCCGAGAGACCCAGTACTTC.

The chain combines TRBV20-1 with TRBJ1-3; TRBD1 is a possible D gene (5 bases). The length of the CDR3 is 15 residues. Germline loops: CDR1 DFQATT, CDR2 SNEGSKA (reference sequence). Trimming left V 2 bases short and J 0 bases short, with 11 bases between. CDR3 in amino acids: CSARITDNSGNTIYF. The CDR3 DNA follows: TGCAGTGCTAGAATAACGGACAACTCTGGAAACACCATATATTTT.

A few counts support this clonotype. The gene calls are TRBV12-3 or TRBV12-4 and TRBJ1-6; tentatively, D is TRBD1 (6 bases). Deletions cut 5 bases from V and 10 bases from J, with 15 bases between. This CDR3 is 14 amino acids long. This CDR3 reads CASSLRSGGSPLHF. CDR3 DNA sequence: TGTGCCAGCAGTCTACGCTCCGGGGGCTCACCCCTCCACTTT.

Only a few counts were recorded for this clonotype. The DNA of the CDR3 is TGCAGTGCTAGCTCGAACACTGAAGCTTTCTTT. Translating it yields CSASSNTEAFF. The chain links TRBV20-1 to TRBJ1-1; D gene unclear. Germline lookup yields CDR1 DFQATT and CDR2 SNEGSKA (reference sequence). The CDR3 contains 11 residues. Trimming removed 3 bases at V and 1 base at J, with 3 bases between.

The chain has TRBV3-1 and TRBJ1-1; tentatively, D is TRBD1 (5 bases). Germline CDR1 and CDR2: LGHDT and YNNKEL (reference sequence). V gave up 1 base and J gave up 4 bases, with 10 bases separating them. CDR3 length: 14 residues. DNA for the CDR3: TGTGCCAGCAGCCAAGCAGGGATCCGCACTGAAGCTTTCTTT. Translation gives CASSQAGIRTEAFF.

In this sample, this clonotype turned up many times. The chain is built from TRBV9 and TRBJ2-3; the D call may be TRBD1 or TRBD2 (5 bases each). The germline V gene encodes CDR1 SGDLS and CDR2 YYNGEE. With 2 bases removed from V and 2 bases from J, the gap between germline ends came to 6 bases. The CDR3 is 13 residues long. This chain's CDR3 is CASSVGATDTQYF. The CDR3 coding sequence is TGTGCCAGCAGCGTCGGGGCCACAGATACGCAGTATTTT.

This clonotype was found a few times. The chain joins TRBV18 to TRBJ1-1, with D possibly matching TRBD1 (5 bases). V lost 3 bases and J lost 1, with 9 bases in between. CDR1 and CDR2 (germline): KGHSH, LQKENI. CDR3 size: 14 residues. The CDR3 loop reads CASSPSGGNTEAFF. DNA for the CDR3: TGTGCCAGCTCACCCAGCGGGGGGAACACTGAAGCTTTCTTT.

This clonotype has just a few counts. The DNA for the CDR3 is TGCGCCAGCAGCCAAGATACTAAGAACACTGAAGCTTTCTTT. The encoded protein is CASSQDTKNTEAFF. V usage is TRBV4-3 and J usage is TRBJ1-1; no clear D. The CDR3 is 14 amino acids. V was pared by 0 bases and J by 1 base, with 6 bases between. The V gene's germline CDR1 is LGHNA and CDR2 YSLEER.

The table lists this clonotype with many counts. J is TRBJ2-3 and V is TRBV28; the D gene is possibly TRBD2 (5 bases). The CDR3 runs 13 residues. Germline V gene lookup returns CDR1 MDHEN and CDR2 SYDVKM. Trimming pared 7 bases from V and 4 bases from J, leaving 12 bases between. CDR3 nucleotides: TGTGCCAGCACCCCTGAGGGCCCAGATACGCAGTATTTT. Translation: CASTPEGPDTQYF.

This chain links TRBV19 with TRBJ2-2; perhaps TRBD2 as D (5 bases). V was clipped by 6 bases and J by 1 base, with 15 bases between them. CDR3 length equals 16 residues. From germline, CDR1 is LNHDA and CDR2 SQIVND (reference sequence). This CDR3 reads CASRWRRAQNTGELFF. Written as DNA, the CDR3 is TGTGCCAGTAGATGGAGGCGGGCCCAGAACACCGGGGAGCTGTTTTTT.

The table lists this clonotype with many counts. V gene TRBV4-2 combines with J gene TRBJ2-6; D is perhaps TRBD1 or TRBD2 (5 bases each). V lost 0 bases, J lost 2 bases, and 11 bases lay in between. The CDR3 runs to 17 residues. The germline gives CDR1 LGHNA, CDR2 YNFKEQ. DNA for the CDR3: TGTGCCAGCAGCCAAGATTGGTCGGGGCCTGGGGCCAACGTCCTGACTTTC. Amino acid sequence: CASSQDWSGPGANVLTF.

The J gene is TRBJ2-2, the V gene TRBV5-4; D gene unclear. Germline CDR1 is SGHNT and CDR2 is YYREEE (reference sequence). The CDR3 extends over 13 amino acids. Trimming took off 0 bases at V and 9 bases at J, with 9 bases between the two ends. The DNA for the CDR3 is TGTGCCAGCAGCTTGGGGACGGACCGGGAGCTGTTTTTT. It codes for CASSLGTDRELFF.

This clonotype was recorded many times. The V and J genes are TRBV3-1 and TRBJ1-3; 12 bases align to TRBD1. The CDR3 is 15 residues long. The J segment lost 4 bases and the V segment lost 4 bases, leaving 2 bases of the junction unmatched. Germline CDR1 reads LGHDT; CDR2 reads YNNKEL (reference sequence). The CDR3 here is CASSPGQGAGNTIYF. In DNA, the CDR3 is TGTGCCAGCAGCCCGGGACAGGGGGCCGGAAACACCATATATTTT.

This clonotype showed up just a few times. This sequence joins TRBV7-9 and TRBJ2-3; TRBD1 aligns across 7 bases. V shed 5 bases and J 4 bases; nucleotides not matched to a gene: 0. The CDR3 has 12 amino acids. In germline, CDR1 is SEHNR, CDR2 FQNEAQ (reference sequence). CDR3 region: CASSTGADTQYF. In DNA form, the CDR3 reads TGTGCCAGCAGCACAGGGGCAGATACGCAGTATTTT.

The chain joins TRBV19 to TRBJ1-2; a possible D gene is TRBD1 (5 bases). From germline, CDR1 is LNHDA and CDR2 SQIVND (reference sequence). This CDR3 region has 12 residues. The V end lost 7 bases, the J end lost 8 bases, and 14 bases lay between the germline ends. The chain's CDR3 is CASTAGLRGYTF. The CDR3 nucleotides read TGTGCCAGTACCGCAGGGCTCCGGGGCTACACCTTC.

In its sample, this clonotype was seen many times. CDR3 DNA sequence: TGTGCCAGCAGTTCCCGACTAGCGAACTCCTACAATGAGCAGTTCTTC. It codes for CASSSRLANSYNEQFF. V usage is TRBV6-2 or TRBV6-3 and J usage is TRBJ2-1, with 8 bases matching TRBD2. J gave up 0 bases and V 4 bases, and 5 bases lay outside the gene matches. The germline V gene has CDR1 MNHEY and CDR2 SVGEGT. This CDR3 spans 16 amino acids.

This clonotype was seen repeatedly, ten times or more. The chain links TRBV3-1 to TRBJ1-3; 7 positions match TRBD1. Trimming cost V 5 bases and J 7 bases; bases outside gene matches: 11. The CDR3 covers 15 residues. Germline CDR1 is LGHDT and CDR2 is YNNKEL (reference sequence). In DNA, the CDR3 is TGTGCCAGCAGCTTAACAGGGGAGGGCTGGAACACCATATATTTT. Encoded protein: CASSLTGEGWNTIYF. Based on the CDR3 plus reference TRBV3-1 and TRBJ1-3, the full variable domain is DTAVSQTPKYLVTQMGNDKSIKCEQNLGHDTMYWYKQDSKKFLKIMFSYNNKELIINETVPNRFSPKSPDKAHLNLHINSLELGDSAVYFCASSLTGEGWNTIYFGEGSWLTVV.

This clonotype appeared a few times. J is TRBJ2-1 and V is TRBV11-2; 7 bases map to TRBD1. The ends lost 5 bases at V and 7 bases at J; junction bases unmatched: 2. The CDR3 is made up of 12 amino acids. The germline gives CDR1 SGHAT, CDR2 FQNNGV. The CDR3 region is CASSRRGNEQFF. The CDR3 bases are TGTGCCAGCAGCCGCAGGGGGAATGAGCAGTTCTTC.